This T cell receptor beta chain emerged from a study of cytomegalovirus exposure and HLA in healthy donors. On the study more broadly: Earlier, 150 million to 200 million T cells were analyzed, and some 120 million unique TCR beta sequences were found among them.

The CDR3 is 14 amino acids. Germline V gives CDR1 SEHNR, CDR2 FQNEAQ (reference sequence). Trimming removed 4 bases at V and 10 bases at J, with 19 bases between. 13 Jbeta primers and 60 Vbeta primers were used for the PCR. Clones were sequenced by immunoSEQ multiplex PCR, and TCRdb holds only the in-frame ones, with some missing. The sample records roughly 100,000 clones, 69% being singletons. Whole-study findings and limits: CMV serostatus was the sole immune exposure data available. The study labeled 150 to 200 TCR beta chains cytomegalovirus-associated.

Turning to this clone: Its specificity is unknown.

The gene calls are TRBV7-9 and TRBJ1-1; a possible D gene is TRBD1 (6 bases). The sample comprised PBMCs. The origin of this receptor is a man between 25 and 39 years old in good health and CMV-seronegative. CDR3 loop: CASSSIGGATRAFF. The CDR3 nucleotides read TGTGCCAGCAGCTCGATCGGGGGGGCAACTAGAGCTTTCTTT.